This is a list of T cell receptor beta chains from one sample in a study of blood T cell repertoires in COVID-19. Profiled with immunoSEQ multiplex PCR; TCRdb holds only in-frame clones, not every one. The sample includes around 200,000 clones, approximately 80% of them seen just once. Input material: PBMCs or T cells enriched from blood (not recorded which). These receptor sequences come from a woman in her thirties or forties with acute COVID-19. CDR3s include the opening cysteine and the closing phenylalanine or tryptophan. D genes are given only for firm matches. Size values are once, few and many counts, or a class for expanded clones, and some rows have none.

v_call: TRBV29-1
j_call: TRBJ1-1
clone_size: once
d_call: .
cdr3_aa: CSGRETGMNTEAFF
cdr3_nt: TGCAGCGGCAGGGAAACAGGGATGAACACTGAAGCTTTCTTT

v_call: TRBV27
j_call: TRBJ1-5
clone_size: .
d_call: .
cdr3_aa: CASSLSSEGLQPQHF
cdr3_nt: TGTGCCAGCAGTTTATCGTCGGAGGGGTTGCAGCCCCAGCATTTT

v_call: TRBV14
j_call: TRBJ1-2
clone_size: .
d_call: TRBD1
cdr3_aa: CASSQPGGIGGYTF
cdr3_nt: TGTGCCAGCAGCCAGCCAGGGGGTATCGGTGGCTACACCTTC

v_call: TRBV6-6
j_call: TRBJ2-2
clone_size: .
d_call: .
cdr3_aa: CASSRTGNTGELFF
cdr3_nt: TGTGCCAGCAGTAGAACAGGGAACACCGGGGAGCTGTTTTTT

v_call: TRBV6-5
j_call: TRBJ2-4
clone_size: .
d_call: TRBD1
cdr3_aa: CASSYLRGQDKNIQYF
cdr3_nt: TGTGCCAGCAGTTACCTCAGGGGGCAAGACAAAAACATTCAGTACTTC

v_call: TRBV5-6
j_call: TRBJ1-2
clone_size: .
d_call: .
cdr3_aa: CASSYYGQYEYGYTF
cdr3_nt: TGTGCCAGCAGTTACTACGGACAGTATGAGTATGGCTACACCTTC

v_call: TRBV11-2
j_call: TRBJ2-1
clone_size: .
d_call: .
cdr3_aa: CASRLGYLTYNEQFF
cdr3_nt: TGTGCCAGCAGATTGGGCTACCTCACCTACAATGAGCAGTTCTTC

v_call: TRBV10-3
j_call: TRBJ2-1
clone_size: .
d_call: TRBD2
cdr3_aa: CAISYSGSLAYNEQFF
cdr3_nt: TGTGCCATCAGTTATAGCGGGAGTCTCGCCTACAATGAGCAGTTCTTC

v_call: TRBV5-1
j_call: TRBJ2-7
clone_size: .
d_call: .
cdr3_aa: CASSLPPLYSEQYF
cdr3_nt: TGCGCCAGCAGCCTCCCCCCACTTTACAGCGAGCAGTACTTC

v_call: TRBV28
j_call: TRBJ2-3
clone_size: .
d_call: TRBD2
cdr3_aa: CASSRLAGGPDTQYF
cdr3_nt: TGTGCCAGCAGTAGATTAGCGGGAGGGCCGGATACGCAGTATTTT

v_call: TRBV14
j_call: TRBJ2-2
clone_size: .
d_call: .
cdr3_aa: CASSQDRNSFTGELFF
cdr3_nt: TGTGCCAGCAGCCAAGATCGGAACAGCTTCACCGGGGAGCTGTTTTTT

v_call: TRBV27
j_call: TRBJ1-4
clone_size: .
d_call: .
cdr3_aa: CASSLVPGLGEKLFF
cdr3_nt: TGTGCCAGCAGTTTAGTCCCAGGGCTCGGAGAAAAACTGTTTTTT

v_call: TRBV5-6
j_call: TRBJ1-5
clone_size: .
d_call: .
cdr3_aa: CASSLDRNNQPQHF
cdr3_nt: TGTGCCAGCAGCTTGGACAGAAATAATCAGCCCCAGCATTTT

v_call: TRBV14
j_call: TRBJ1-1
clone_size: .
d_call: .
cdr3_aa: CASSHRGDTEAFF
cdr3_nt: TGTGCCAGCAGCCATCGCGGGGACACTGAAGCTTTCTTT

v_call: TRBV28
j_call: TRBJ2-5
clone_size: .
d_call: .
cdr3_aa: CASSFRGMTQETQYF
cdr3_nt: TGTGCCAGCAGTTTTAGGGGGATGACCCAGGAGACCCAGTACTTC

v_call: TRBV4-1
j_call: TRBJ2-5
clone_size: once
d_call: .
cdr3_aa: CASSPEGGLGTQYF
cdr3_nt: TGCGCCAGCAGCCCCGAGGGAGGATTGGGGACCCAGTACTTC

v_call: TRBV10-1
j_call: TRBJ1-4
clone_size: .
d_call: TRBD1
cdr3_aa: CASSGMGSFGTVNEKLFF
cdr3_nt: TGCGCCAGCAGTGGGATGGGATCTTTCGGGACAGTTAATGAAAAACTGTTTTTT

v_call: TRBV5-6
j_call: TRBJ2-5
clone_size: .
d_call: .
cdr3_aa: CASSSGLQETQYF
cdr3_nt: TGTGCCAGCAGTTCAGGGTTACAAGAGACCCAGTACTTC